Each of the 32 T cell receptor beta chains below was sequenced from the same sample in a study of blood T cell repertoires in COVID-19. TCRdb's copy holds only in-frame clones and misses some; the assay was immunoSEQ multiplex PCR. Of 250,000 to 300,000 clones in the sample, 80% to 85% were seen once. Sequencing was carried out using peripheral blood. The receptors shown here come from an older woman with active or convalescent COVID-19.

The genes are TRBV11-2 and TRBJ1-1, with 10 bases fitting TRBD1. With V trimmed by 6 bases and J by 0 bases, 7 bases remained unmatched. CDR3 length: 16 residues. CDR1 SGHAT and CDR2 FQNNGV come from the germline V gene. The DNA of the CDR3 is TGTGCCAGCAGTCACCGACAGGGGGCTGTGAACACTGAAGCTTTCTTT. It is translated as CASSHRQGAVNTEAFF. The complete variable domain, with remaining parts taken from reference TRBV11-2 and TRBJ1-1, reads EAGVAQSPRYKIIEKRQSVAFWCNPISGHATLYWYQQILGQGPKLLIQFQNNGVVDDSQLPKDRFSAERLKGVDSTLKIQPAKLEDSAVYLCASSHRQGAVNTEAFFGQGTRLTVV.

A few counts support this clone. The rearrangement joins TRBV11-3 to TRBJ2-1, with 9 positions matching TRBD1. The CDR3 sequence is 15 residues long. The V gene's germline CDR1 is SGHNT and CDR2 YENEEA. J lost 4 bases, V lost 4 bases, and 5 bases had no gene match. As DNA, the CDR3 is TGTGCCAGCAGCTCAAGACAGGGGGTATACAATGAGCAGTTCTTC. This gives the protein CASSSRQGVYNEQFF.

This clone showed up just a few times. The CDR3 sequence: CASNPGGMNTEAFF. CDR3 nucleotides: TGTGCCAGTAACCCAGGGGGTATGAACACTGAAGCTTTCTTT. This sequence joins TRBV19 and TRBJ1-1, with 7 bases aligning to TRBD1. The CDR3 runs 14 residues. Germline V gene sequence: CDR1 LNHDA, CDR2 SQIVND (reference sequence). V lost 7 bases and J lost 0; bases outside the gene matches: 5.

V is TRBV2 and J is TRBJ2-5; maybe TRBD1 (7 bases). V gave up 3 bases and J gave up 4 bases, with 18 bases separating them. Germline CDR1 SNHLY, CDR2 FYNNEI. The CDR3 contains 16 residues. CDR3 residues: CASSEGQGGAGETQYF. The CDR3 region has the DNA TGTGCCAGCAGTGAGGGCCAGGGGGGCGCGGGAGAGACCCAGTACTTC.

This chain joins TRBV5-1 and TRBJ2-2; tentative D call: TRBD1 (6 bases). The CDR3 length is 14 residues. V was clipped by 7 bases and J by 3 bases, with 13 bases between them. Germline CDR1 is SGHRS and CDR2 is YFSETQ. The CDR3 region is CASGAGQYTGELFF. Written as DNA, the CDR3 is TGCGCCAGCGGGGCCGGACAGTACACCGGGGAGCTGTTTTTT.

J is TRBJ1-2 and V is TRBV27; D unclear. This CDR3 contains 16 residues. Germline V gene sequence: CDR1 MNHEY, CDR2 SMNVEV (reference sequence). V was trimmed by 4 bases and J by 3 bases, leaving 18 bases between them. CDR3 DNA sequence: TGTGCCAGCAGTTCAACCCCTTGGGAGGGAGACTATGGCTACACCTTC. Translated: CASSSTPWEGDYGYTF.

The chain recombines TRBV29-1 with TRBJ2-2; perhaps TRBD1 as D (6 bases). Per the germline V gene, CDR1 is SQVTM and CDR2 is ANQGSEA. The CDR3 spans 11 residues. Between the trimmed V and J ends, which lost 5 bases and 7 bases, there was a span of 8 bases. The CDR3 nucleotides read TGCAGCGTTTACAGGGACGGGGAGCTGTTTTTT. Translation gives CSVYRDGELFF.

The chain carries TRBV18 and TRBJ1-4, with D hard to call. V lost 1 base to trimming and J lost 0 bases, with 3 bases between them. This CDR3 contains 14 residues. Germline assignment: CDR1 KGHSH and CDR2 LQKENI. The CDR3 nucleotides read TGTGCCAGCTCACCACTTACAACTAATGAAAAACTGTTTTTT. Translation gives CASSPLTTNEKLFF.

The genes are TRBV7-2 and TRBJ2-7; tentative D call: TRBD2 (6 bases). Trimming pared 1 base from V and 2 bases from J, leaving 9 bases between. The CDR3 loop spans 14 amino acids. Germline V lookup: CDR1 SGHTA, CDR2 FQGNSA. CDR3 nucleotide sequence: TGTGCCAGCAGCTTAGGGAGGGGAGCCTACGAGCAGTACTTC. It is translated as CASSLGRGAYEQYF.

On this clone itself: Its ends do not fully match the called genes, so a read error is possible. The chain couples TRBV7-7 to TRBJ2-5, with 7 bases that match TRBD2. The CDR3 contains 15 residues. CDR1 is SSHAT, CDR2 FNYEAQ, per germline (reference sequence). This CDR3 reads CASSLAIAGEETQYF. The CDR3 nucleotides read TGTGCTAGCAGCTTAGCGATCGCGGGGGAAGAGACCCAGTACTTC.

The chain couples TRBV9 to TRBJ2-5, with 9 bases aligning to TRBD2. The CDR3 consists of 15 residues. Germline V gene sequence: CDR1 SGDLS, CDR2 YYNGEE. J gave up 5 bases and V 0 bases, and 5 bases lay outside the gene matches. The CDR3 DNA sequence: TGTGCCAGCAGCGTAGGCGGGGGGGCCAGGGAGACCCAGTACTTC. Protein sequence: CASSVGGGARETQYF.

This clone was seen only a few times. V is TRBV5-5 and J is TRBJ2-3; 13 nucleotides agree with TRBD2. Trimming removed 4 bases from V and 3 bases from J; junction bases left unmatched: 5. Per the germline V gene, CDR1 is SGHKS and CDR2 is YYEKEE (reference sequence). The CDR3 runs 16 residues. In DNA form, the CDR3 reads TGTGCCAGCAGCACGGGGACTAGCGGGGTAACAGATACGCAGTATTTT. The encoded protein is CASSTGTSGVTDTQYF.

This chain links TRBV6-1 with TRBJ1-5; D unresolved. Looked up from germline, CDR1 is MNHNS and CDR2 is SASEGT. Trimming pared 2 bases from V and 7 bases from J, leaving 12 bases between. The CDR3 is 14 amino acids. The CDR3 nucleotides are TGTGCCAGCAGTGAACGAGGCAGTAGGCAGCCCCAGCATTTT. Amino acids: CASSERGSRQPQHF.

This clone was detected only once. The genes are TRBV7-2 and TRBJ2-7, with TRBD1 as a possible D gene (5 bases). This CDR3 is built from 15 residues. Germline V gives CDR1 SGHTA, CDR2 FQGNSA. Trimming shortened V by 5 bases and J by 2 bases, and 16 bases separated the two germline ends. The CDR3 sequence: CASSPGHYTPYEQYF. Written as DNA, the CDR3 is TGTGCCAGCAGCCCCGGACACTACACCCCCTACGAGCAGTACTTC.

The rearrangement links TRBV2 to TRBJ1-4; 9 nucleotides line up with TRBD1. Germline V CDR1 and CDR2: SNHLY, FYNNEI. CDR3 length equals 14 residues. J was trimmed by 10 bases and V by 6 bases; bases with no gene match: 9. Here the CDR3 reads CASRPQGQGGKLFF. CDR3 DNA: TGTGCCAGCAGGCCCCAGGGACAGGGAGGAAAACTGTTTTTT.

The chain employs TRBV2 and TRBJ2-3, with D perhaps matching TRBD1 (6 bases). This CDR3 spans 13 amino acids. Trimming pared 8 bases from V and 4 bases from J, leaving 13 bases between. Germline CDR1 reads SNHLY; CDR2 reads FYNNEI. In DNA form, the CDR3 reads TGTGCCAGCGACAGGACCGCCCCAGATACGCAGTATTTT. Encoded protein: CASDRTAPDTQYF.

The chain is built from TRBV10-3 and TRBJ1-2, with D uncertain. The V end lost 0 bases, the J end lost 1 base, and 3 bases lay between the germline ends. CDR1 is ENHRY and CDR2 is SYGVKD in the germline V gene. The CDR3 covers 13 residues. The CDR3 bases are TGTGCCATCAGTGAGTCGAGTAACTATGGCTACACCTTC. It translates to CAISESSNYGYTF.

Here the CDR3 reads CASSEQGWQETQYF. The DNA of the CDR3 is TGTGCCAGTAGTGAACAGGGTTGGCAAGAGACCCAGTACTTC. This chain joins TRBV19 and TRBJ2-5; possibly TRBD1 for D (6 bases). This CDR3 is built from 14 residues. The V and J ends lost 5 bases and 2 bases respectively, with 12 bases between them. CDR1 is LNHDA and CDR2 is SQIVND in the germline V gene (reference sequence).

This clone was observed a handful of times. The J gene is TRBJ2-1, the V gene TRBV6-6, with 13 bases fitting TRBD2. V lost 7 bases, J lost 2 bases, and 2 bases stayed unmatched. From germline, CDR1 is MNHNY and CDR2 SVGAGI (reference sequence). The CDR3 consists of 15 residues. The CDR3 DNA is TGTGCCAGCACCACTAGCGGGGGGGCCTACAATGAGCAGTTCTTC. This encodes CASTTSGGAYNEQFF.

This clone was seen just once. V and J are TRBV27 and TRBJ2-5; 8 bases fit TRBD2. The CDR3 has 15 residues. With V trimmed by 7 bases and J by 2 bases, 9 bases remained unmatched. CDR1 MNHEY and CDR2 SMNVEV come from the germline V gene (reference sequence). The CDR3 DNA follows: TGTGCCAGCACCCCCCTCGGACTAGCACAAGAGACCCAGTACTTC. This encodes CASTPLGLAQETQYF.

The rearrangement links TRBV4-3 to TRBJ2-1; the D gene is possibly TRBD2 (7 bases). This CDR3 has 16 amino acids. CDR1 LGHNA and CDR2 YSLEER come from the germline V gene. V was shortened by 2 bases and J by 8 bases, with 19 bases between the two germline ends. The CDR3 is CASSQLGGGKDDEQFF. The CDR3 DNA follows: TGCGCCAGCAGCCAATTAGGGGGGGGGAAGGACGATGAGCAGTTCTTC.

This clone came up once. The V and J genes are TRBV6-1 and TRBJ1-1; D not certain. The CDR3 contains 14 residues. The germline gives CDR1 MNHNS, CDR2 SASEGT. V was shortened by 0 bases and J by 5 bases, with 10 bases between the two germline ends. CDR3 region: CASSEARSATEAFF. In DNA form, the CDR3 reads TGTGCCAGCAGTGAAGCCCGGTCCGCTACTGAAGCTTTCTTT.

The V call is TRBV7-8, the J call TRBJ2-7; 9 positions agree with TRBD1. V dropped 4 bases and J dropped 2; count of bases not matched to a gene: 6. CDR3 size: 15 residues. Germline assignment: CDR1 SGHVS and CDR2 FQNEAQ. CDR3 nucleotides: TGTGCCAGCAGCTGGGGGACAGGGCGGACCTACGAGCAGTACTTC. Translating it yields CASSWGTGRTYEQYF.

V gene TRBV29-1 combines with J gene TRBJ2-7; 7 bases are a match to TRBD1. The CDR3 sequence is 13 residues long. V gave up 5 bases and J gave up 0 bases; unmatched junction bases: 4. CDR1 is SQVTM, CDR2 ANQGSEA, per germline. The CDR3 DNA reads TGCAGCGTTCAGGACAGGAGCTCCTACGAGCAGTACTTC. It codes for CSVQDRSSYEQYF.

The V and J genes are TRBV18 and TRBJ2-5; the D is unclear. Trimming shortened V by 4 bases and J by 2 bases, and 26 bases separated the two germline ends. In germline, CDR1 is KGHSH, CDR2 LQKENI. The CDR3 spans 19 residues. The CDR3 reads CASSHNSIVSVRSQETQYF. The CDR3 region has the DNA TGTGCCAGCTCACACAACTCGATCGTCAGCGTCCGCTCTCAAGAGACCCAGTACTTC. The full variable domain, with the rest looked up from reference TRBV18 and TRBJ2-5, is NAGVMQNPRHLVRRRGQEARLRCSPMKGHSHVYWYRQLPEEGLKFMVYLQKENIIDESGMPKERFSAEFPKEGPSILRIQQVVRGDSAAYFCASSHNSIVSVRSQETQYFGPGTRLLVL.

The chain couples TRBV27 to TRBJ1-1, with TRBD1 as a possible D gene (6 bases). CDR3 length: 14 amino acids. The germline V gene encodes CDR1 MNHEY and CDR2 SMNVEV (reference sequence). V was pared by 4 bases and J by 8 bases, with 17 bases between. The CDR3: CASSSWTEMSEAFF. CDR3 DNA: TGTGCCAGCAGTTCTTGGACAGAAATGAGCGAAGCTTTCTTT.

In its sample, this clone was seen once. The V and J genes are TRBV6-5 and TRBJ2-7; the D gene is possibly TRBD1 (6 bases). The germline V gene encodes CDR1 MNHEY and CDR2 SVGAGI. Trimming cost V 6 bases and J 2 bases, with 17 bases left between them. This CDR3 spans 15 amino acids. The DNA of the CDR3 is TGTGCCAGCAGCCCCACAGGGTTAGGAACCTACGAGCAGTACTTC. This codes for CASSPTGLGTYEQYF.

The rearrangement joins TRBV2 to TRBJ2-5; 8 positions match TRBD2. The CDR3 consists of 17 residues. The junction had 15 bases not matched to a gene; V was cut back by 6 bases and J by 3 bases. Per the germline V gene, CDR1 is SNHLY and CDR2 is FYNNEI. The CDR3 protein is CASSSGSGRGGKETQYF. The CDR3 region has the DNA TGTGCCAGCAGCAGCGGGTCGGGACGGGGGGGGAAAGAGACCCAGTACTTC.

J is TRBJ2-2 and V is TRBV9; TRBD2 matches 9 bases. CDR1 and CDR2 (germline): SGDLS, YYNGEE. V shed 3 bases and J 11 bases; nucleotides not matched to a gene: 8. The CDR3 is made up of 14 amino acids. This chain's CDR3 is CASSASGGRLELFF. In DNA, the CDR3 is TGTGCCAGCAGCGCAAGCGGGGGGCGCTTAGAGCTGTTTTTT.

The J gene is TRBJ1-1, the V gene TRBV5-1, with D perhaps TRBD1 (6 bases). The CDR3 contains 15 residues. Looked up from germline, CDR1 is SGHRS and CDR2 is YFSETQ. Trimming took 4 bases from V and 0 from J, leaving 13 bases between them. The CDR3 DNA reads as TGCGCCAGCAGCGTGACAGGTTCGGTGAACACTGAAGCTTTCTTT. This translates into CASSVTGSVNTEAFF.

This clone was counted a few times. The chain employs TRBV30 and TRBJ2-7; TRBD2 is a possible D gene (6 bases). Germline V gene sequence: CDR1 GTSNPN, CDR2 SVGIG (reference sequence). The CDR3 is 12 amino acids. Trimming removed 5 bases from V and 0 bases from J, with 8 bases in between. CDR3 region: CAWGGSSYEQYF. In DNA form, the CDR3 reads TGTGCCTGGGGGGGGAGCTCCTACGAGCAGTACTTC.

This clone was seen a handful of times. The V and J genes are TRBV7-2 and TRBJ1-1, with TRBD1 identical over 7 bases. With 3 bases clipped from V and 3 bases from J, the junction kept 7 bases outside the gene matches. Germline V gives CDR1 SGHTA, CDR2 FQGNSA. The CDR3 has 15 amino acids. CDR3 bases: TGTGCCAGCAGCTTGGACAGGCAATCACACACTGAAGCTTTCTTT. This gives the protein CASSLDRQSHTEAFF.